The 30 T cell receptor beta chains presented below share a single source sample, sequenced in a study of CXCR3-negative and CXCR3-positive naive CD8 T cells. UMI-labeled 5' RACE TRB cDNA libraries were prepared from the cells. TCRdb reprocessed the 5' RACE reads and keeps a single row for each CDR3 protein, giving no DNA. The repertoire shows about 130,000 distinct CDR3 sequences; the top ten hold approximately 0.29%. Input material: naive CXCR3- CD8+ T cells from blood. Subset given: CD45RO-CCR7+CD27+CD95- naive CD8+ T cells lacking CXCR3 (TNR3-). The receptor source for this set is a human donor in good health. Some clones in this sample may be carry-over from other donors' samples.

V and J are TRBV9 and TRBJ2-7. Germline V lookup: CDR1 SGDLS, CDR2 YYNGEE. The CDR3 has 15 amino acids. The CDR3 loop is CASSSSGLGSYEQYF.

This sequence joins TRBV12-3 or TRBV12-4 and TRBJ2-3. The CDR3 extends over 14 amino acids. This CDR3 is CASSFAGSTDTQYF.

The rearrangement joins TRBV9 to TRBJ1-2; TCRdb reports TRBD1, a call that lacks DNA to check it against. Germline V lookup: CDR1 SGDLS, CDR2 YYNGEE. The CDR3 extends over 18 amino acids. CDR3 in amino acids: CASSVTLTVDSSNYGYTF.

V usage is TRBV27 and J usage is TRBJ2-1; the D call of TRBD2 rests on TCRdb alone, since no DNA is present to check it. This CDR3 comprises 13 residues. Germline CDR1 is MNHEY and CDR2 is SMNVEV (reference sequence). CDR3: CASSSGGLYEQFF.

This chain's CDR3 is CASSFMAGVQETQYF. This chain joins TRBV7-2 and TRBJ2-5; TCRdb reports TRBD2, a call that lacks DNA to check it against. Germline V CDR1 and CDR2: SGHTA, FQGNSA. The CDR3 contains 15 residues.

The chain links TRBV7-9 to TRBJ1-5. CDR1 and CDR2 (germline): SEHNR, FQNEAQ (reference sequence). The length of the CDR3 is 13 residues. CDR3 region: CASSPEFDQPQHF.

V is TRBV6-4 and J is TRBJ2-7; lacking DNA, the TRBD1 call made by TCRdb goes unchecked. CDR1 and CDR2 from the germline V gene are MRHNA and SNTAGT. The CDR3 has 13 amino acids. The CDR3 spells CASSDTGSSEQYF.

The chain links TRBV7-6 to TRBJ2-3; as DNA is missing, the TRBD2 call by TCRdb cannot be tested. The CDR3 is 16 residues long. CDR1 and CDR2 from the germline V gene are SGHVS and FNYEAQ. The CDR3 region is CASSSLAGEAPDTQYF.

The chain has TRBV3-1 and TRBJ2-1; the TCRdb D gene call, TRBD2, has no DNA to confirm it. Germline assignment: CDR1 LGHDT and CDR2 YNNKEL (reference sequence). The CDR3 is 16 residues long. This CDR3 reads CASSQDYGGTYNEQFF.

The chain links TRBV12-3 or TRBV12-4 to TRBJ2-2; the D gene TCRdb calls, TRBD2, cannot be checked with no DNA. The CDR3 spans 14 residues. The CDR3 spells CASTRGFYTGELFF.

V usage is TRBV11-3 and J usage is TRBJ2-1; TCRdb designates TRBD2, a call that cannot be tested without DNA. Germline CDR1 reads SGHNT; CDR2 reads YENEEA. This CDR3 region has 15 residues. CDR3: CASSPGLAAHNEQFF.

The rearrangement joins TRBV20-1 to TRBJ2-1; TCRdb's D call, TRBD1, is unchecked because there is no DNA. The CDR3 length is 14 residues. Germline V gene data show CDR1 as DFQATT and CDR2 as SNEGSKA (reference sequence). CDR3 in amino acids: CSARATWWGDEQFF.

V usage is TRBV12-3 or TRBV12-4 and J usage is TRBJ2-3; TCRdb calls TRBD1, which cannot be checked without DNA. The CDR3 consists of 13 residues. The chain's CDR3 is CASSRQEVDTQYF.

The chain uses TRBV20-1 and TRBJ2-1; with no DNA, the TCRdb D assignment of TRBD2 cannot be verified. From germline, CDR1 is DFQATT and CDR2 SNEGSKA (reference sequence). The CDR3 runs to 14 residues. CDR3 protein: CSARGLSSYNKQFF.

The chain recombines TRBV29-1 with TRBJ2-1; TCRdb's D gene call, TRBD2, goes unchecked for lack of DNA. This CDR3 has 15 residues. Per the germline V gene, CDR1 is SQVTM and CDR2 is ANQGSEA. The CDR3: CSVEFLGLPAGKQFF.

The chain employs TRBV3-1 and TRBJ2-7; the D call of TRBD1 rests on TCRdb alone, since no DNA is present to check it. Germline CDR1 is LGHDT and CDR2 is YNNKEL (reference sequence). The CDR3 runs to 15 residues. CDR3 in amino acids: CASSQDRTEGDEQYF.

The chain couples TRBV7-7 to TRBJ2-1; the TCRdb D gene call, TRBD1, has no DNA to confirm it. The CDR3 extends over 15 amino acids. CDR1 and CDR2 from the germline V gene are SSHAT and FNYEAQ (reference sequence). The CDR3 sequence is CASSLGRAAPNEQFF.

J is TRBJ2-5 and V is TRBV28; the TRBD1 assignment by TCRdb is unverifiable without DNA. The length of the CDR3 is 15 residues. Germline V lookup: CDR1 MDHEN, CDR2 SYDVKM. CDR3 in amino acids: CASNSPTGTQETQYF. Supplemented by reference TRBV28 and TRBJ2-5, the full variable domain reads DVKVTQSSRYLVKRTGEKVFLECVQDMDHENMFWYRQDPGLGLRLIYFSYDVKMKEKGDIPEGYSVSREKKERFSLILESASTNQTSMYLCASNSPTGTQETQYFGPGTRLLVL.

The chain recombines TRBV12-3 or TRBV12-4 with TRBJ1-1. This CDR3 contains 11 residues. The CDR3 reads CASREQSEAFF.

The chain uses TRBV28 and TRBJ2-1; with no DNA, the TCRdb D assignment of TRBD2 cannot be verified. CDR1 is MDHEN and CDR2 is SYDVKM in the germline V gene. The CDR3 loop spans 18 amino acids. CDR3: CASTPVGLAGGLINEQFF.

The chain carries TRBV15 and TRBJ2-5; the TRBD1 assignment by TCRdb is unverifiable without DNA. The germline V gene has CDR1 LNHNV and CDR2 YYDKDF (reference sequence). CDR3 size: 13 residues. This chain's CDR3 is CATSRGGVETQYF.

This chain links TRBV14 with TRBJ2-3. CDR3 size: 17 residues. Germline loops: CDR1 SGHDN, CDR2 FVKESK. CDR3 sequence reads: CASSQGLVLKSTDTQYF.

The chain uses TRBV5-4 and TRBJ2-7; TCRdb lists TRBD2, though no DNA is available to test this call. The CDR3 extends over 15 amino acids. The germline V gene encodes CDR1 SGHNT and CDR2 YYREEE (reference sequence). CDR3 loop: CASSLDAGGPYEQYF.

The CDR3 loop reads CASSRNPTSRTMGQYF. This chain uses TRBV4-3 with TRBJ2-3; TCRdb names TRBD2, which stays unverified in the absence of DNA. The CDR3 is 16 amino acids. Germline CDR1 and CDR2: LGHNA and YSLEER.

The chain has TRBV29-1 and TRBJ2-7; TCRdb selects TRBD2, and the lack of DNA leaves this call unchecked. CDR1 and CDR2 from the germline V gene are SQVTM and ANQGSEA. The CDR3 contains 14 residues. This CDR3 is CSVFGLAGAGEQYF.

V gene TRBV7-3 combines with J gene TRBJ1-2; lacking DNA, the TRBD1 call made by TCRdb goes unchecked. Germline V gene sequence: CDR1 SGHTA, CDR2 FQGTGA. The CDR3 covers 16 residues. CDR3 region: CASSLTSGQANYGYTF.

The genes are TRBV12-3 or TRBV12-4 and TRBJ2-7; as DNA is missing, the TRBD1 call by TCRdb cannot be tested. The CDR3 extends over 16 amino acids. CDR3 residues: CASSFGTHLAGYEQYF.

The chain has TRBV14 and TRBJ2-7. Germline values: CDR1 SGHDN, CDR2 FVKESK. CDR3 length: 14 residues. CDR3 residues: CASSPDGNTYEQYF.

This sequence joins TRBV21-1 and TRBJ2-5; TCRdb reports TRBD1, a call that lacks DNA to check it against. TRBV21-1 is a pseudogene locus. The CDR3 is 16 amino acids. CDR3 residues: CASRGGNPLSQETQYF.

The chain combines TRBV5-5 with TRBJ2-2; the TRBD1 assignment by TCRdb is unverifiable without DNA. This CDR3 contains 15 residues. Germline CDR1 is SGHKS and CDR2 is YYEKEE (reference sequence). CDR3 in amino acids: CASSLVQGASGELFF.